A selection of T cell receptor beta chains follows, all from one sample in a study of TIL therapy for anti-PD-1-resistant metastatic lung cancer. Profiling relied on immunoSEQ multiplex PCR, and the TCRdb table lists in-frame clones only, not all of them. Among tens of thousands of clones listed, about 73% were seen once. Sequenced material: blood, taken at baseline. Source of these receptors: a person aged 25-85 years with non-small cell lung cancer. CDR3s include the opening cysteine and the closing phenylalanine or tryptophan. The D gene is left open where the match is weak. Clone size, where shown, is once, few, many, or a class for clones that have expanded.

d_gene,j_gene,abundance,v_gene,len,CDR3nt,CDR3aa
-,TRBJ2-5,-,TRBV5-4,11,TGTGCCAGCAGCTTCGGAGAGACCCAGTACTTC,CASSFGETQYF
TRBD2,TRBJ2-3,-,TRBV9,15,TGTGCCAGCAGCGTTCTAGCGGGAGGCCGCGATACGCAGTATTTT,CASSVLAGGRDTQYF
TRBD1,TRBJ1-4,-,TRBV6-4,15,TGTGCCAGCAGTGACCACGCCGGGACAGAAGAAAAACTGTTTTTT,CASSDHAGTEEKLFF
-,TRBJ2-5,-,TRBV6-5,14,TGTGCCAGCAGTTACTCGATCTACAAAGAGACCCAGTACTTC,CASSYSIYKETQYF
TRBD2,TRBJ2-1,once,TRBV7-3,16,TGTGCCAGCAGCTTAATCCCTAGCGGGAGCTTAAATGAGCAGTTCTTC,CASSLIPSGSLNEQFF
TRBD2,TRBJ2-3,-,TRBV6-6,15,TGTGCCTCACTTCCGGGCGGGAGGGCCACAGATACGCAGTATTTT,CASLPGGRATDTQYF
-,TRBJ2-3,-,TRBV28,17,TGTGCCAGCAGCTCCTTTAGAGACACAAAAAGCACAGATACGCAGTATTTT,CASSSFRDTKSTDTQYF
TRBD2,TRBJ2-4,-,TRBV20-1,11,TGCAGTGCTAGTTTCCGGGGGGGCGAGTACTTC,CSASFRGGEYF
TRBD2,TRBJ2-3,-,TRBV7-3,19,TGTGCCAGCAGCGTAACCCCGGTAGCGGGGGGGCGGGGCACAGATACGCAGTATTTT,CASSVTPVAGGRGTDTQYF
TRBD2,TRBJ2-3,-,TRBV5-1,17,TGCGCCAGCAGCGAACGACTAGCGGGGGGGCCTGGAGATACGCAGTATTTT,CASSERLAGGPGDTQYF
TRBD1,TRBJ1-6,-,TRBV5-4,15,TGTGCCAGCAGCTTGGCGGGACAGGGGCCCTCACCCCTCCACTTT,CASSLAGQGPSPLHF
TRBD1,TRBJ2-1,-,TRBV7-2,14,TGTGCCGGGCGTCCGGGGCAGGGGGCCAATGAGCAGTTCTTC,CAGRPGQGANEQFF
TRBD2,TRBJ2-7,-,TRBV5-4,16,TGTGCCAGCAGCTCCCGACTAGCGGGGGGGGGAAACGAGCAGTACTTC,CASSSRLAGGGNEQYF
-,TRBJ1-3,-,TRBV25-1,15,TGTGCCAGCTATGGGCCGGACTCCTCTGGAAACACCATATATTTT,CASYGPDSSGNTIYF
-,TRBJ1-2,once,TRBV10-2,13,TGCGCCAGCCTTCTCGGACAGAACTATGGCTACACCTTC,CASLLGQNYGYTF
-,TRBJ2-7,-,TRBV28,15,TGTGCCAGCAGTCCGATGCTGACAGAGACCTACGAGCAGTACTTC,CASSPMLTETYEQYF
TRBD1,TRBJ1-2,-,TRBV25-1,17,TGTGCCAGCAGTGAAACTTTCGGGACAGGGAGAATATATGGCTACACCTTC,CASSETFGTGRIYGYTF
-,TRBJ2-3,-,TRBV7-2,14,TGTGCCAGCAGCTCCAGTACTAGCACAGATACGCAGTATTTT,CASSSSTSTDTQYF
TRBD1,TRBJ2-5,-,TRBV19,12,TGTGCCACTTCAGGGGGCGGTGAGACCCAGTACTTC,CATSGGGETQYF
TRBD1,TRBJ1-1,-,TRBV28,14,TGTGCCAGCAGTTTAACAGGGGCAGGGGACGGAGCTTTCTTT,CASSLTGAGDGAFF
-,TRBJ1-1,-,TRBV6-6,14,TGTGCCAGCACTAGGCAGGGCGGTGACACTGAAGCTTTCTTT,CASTRQGGDTEAFF
-,TRBJ1-6,-,TRBV30,13,TGTGCCTGGAGGGTTGGCCCAGAGACACCCCTCCACTTT,CAWRVGPETPLHF
TRBD2,TRBJ2-1,-,TRBV11-3,15,TGTGCCAGCAGCTTAGACTGGCGGGGGGTCCATGAGCAGTTCTTC,CASSLDWRGVHEQFF
TRBD2,TRBJ2-5,-,TRBV7-9,16,TGTGCCAGCAGCTTAGTGAAGCGGGGAGCCCAAGAGACCCAGTACTTC,CASSLVKRGAQETQYF
TRBD1,TRBJ2-2,-,TRBV7-2,15,TGTGCCAGCAGCTTAGTCTGGGACAGGGGCAGGGAGCTGTTTTTT,CASSLVWDRGRELFF
TRBD1,TRBJ1-5,once,TRBV28,15,TGTGCCAGCAGGCCACAGGGGGCATTCAATCAGCCCCAGCATTTT,CASRPQGAFNQPQHF
-,TRBJ2-2,-,TRBV19,15,TGTGCCAGTACTCTCGGACCGAGGTACACCGGGGAGCTGTTTTTT,CASTLGPRYTGELFF
-,TRBJ2-3,-,TRBV7-3,16,TGTGCCAGCAGCCCAGCAGGACGGCGACGCACAGATACGCAGTATTTT,CASSPAGRRRTDTQYF
-,TRBJ1-4,-,TRBV19,12,TGTGCCAGTAGGCATACCGGGACGAAACTGTTTTTT,CASRHTGTKLFF
-,TRBJ1-6,-,TRBV5-1,14,TGCGCCAGCAGCCCCGGGACGGGGAATTCACCCCTCCACTTT,CASSPGTGNSPLHF
TRBD1,TRBJ1-1,-,TRBV19,14,TGTGCCAGTACCCTGACAGGGACGGGCACTGAAGCTTTCTTT,CASTLTGTGTEAFF
TRBD1,TRBJ2-7,few,TRBV7-6,15,TGTGCCAGCAGCTTAGGCACAGGGGGCAGGGGCGAGCAGTACTTC,CASSLGTGGRGEQYF
-,TRBJ1-5,few,TRBV19,13,TGTGCCAGTAGTTTAAGGAGCAATCAGCCCCAGCATTTT,CASSLRSNQPQHF
-,TRBJ2-7,-,TRBV7-2,12,TGTGCCAGCAGCCCCCGGGAGTACGAGCAGTACTTC,CASSPREYEQYF
-,TRBJ1-2,once,TRBV10-3,12,TGTGCCATCAGTGAGACCCCGACGGGCTACACCTTC,CAISETPTGYTF
TRBD2,TRBJ2-3,-,TRBV2,17,TGTGCCAGCAGAGATAGCGGGAGGTACAAAAGAGGGGATACGCAGTATTTT,CASRDSGRYKRGDTQYF
-,TRBJ1-2,-,TRBV5-4,20,TGTGCCAGCAGCCCGGAACAACGGGGGGCTCATCCCCCAGCTATGGCTACTGTCGCCTTC,CASSPEQRGAHPPAMATVAF
-,TRBJ2-2,-,TRBV6-1,13,TGTGCCAGCAGTGTAGGGGACACCGGGGAGCTGTTTTTT,CASSVGDTGELFF
-,TRBJ1-1,-,TRBV28,15,TGTGCCAGCAGTACCCTCGGAACAGTGAACACTGAAGCTTTCTTT,CASSTLGTVNTEAFF
-,TRBJ2-3,-,TRBV20-1,11,TGCAGTGCTAGGCGGGGAGATACGCAGTATTTT,CSARRGDTQYF
-,TRBJ1-4,-,TRBV4-1,17,TGCGCCAGCAGCCAAGAAGGTGTCCGGCAGGGAGGGGAAAAACTGTTTTTT,CASSQEGVRQGGEKLFF
-,TRBJ2-3,-,TRBV7-9,16,TGTGCCAGCGCAGGGGCGGTAAGAGGGGGGTCCGTTACGCAGTATTTT,CASAGAVRGGSVTQYF
-,TRBJ2-5,-,TRBV6-5,11,TGTGCCAGCACCTGGCAGAGAGAGCAGTACTTC,CASTWQREQYF
-,TRBJ1-6,few,TRBV28,15,TGTGCCAGCAGTTTTTTAAGTGGGTTGGATTCACCCCTCCACTTT,CASSFLSGLDSPLHF
-,TRBJ2-3,-,TRBV11-1,13,TGTGCCAGCAGCCCAGTCTCGGTTGGAGCGCAGTATTTT,CASSPVSVGAQYF
TRBD1,TRBJ1-6,-,TRBV4-3,19,TGCGCCAGCAGCCAAGACCCCTATACAGGGGGCTCCTATAATTCACCCCTCCACTTT,CASSQDPYTGGSYNSPLHF
TRBD2,TRBJ2-1,-,TRBV28,18,TGTGCCAGCAGTTCCGGGACTAGCGGGACCACAGGCGGGAATGAGCAGTTCTTC,CASSSGTSGTTGGNEQFF
TRBD1,TRBJ2-7,-,TRBV5-4,15,TGTGCCAGCAGCTTGGTTTCGTCAGGGGGCTACGAGCAGTACTTC,CASSLVSSGGYEQYF
TRBD2,TRBJ2-1,-,TRBV7-8,17,TGTGCCAGCAGCTTACTGTGGGCGGGGGGTCTCGACAATGAGCAGTTCTTC,CASSLLWAGGLDNEQFF
-,TRBJ1-1,once,TRBV21-1,15,TGTGCCAGCAGCAAATACCGGAGACAGGGGGCGTTAGCTTTCTTT,CASSKYRRQGALAFF
TRBD1,TRBJ2-7,-,TRBV5-1,16,TGCGCCAGCAGCTATACAGGACAGGGAATGCGAGGGGAGCAGTACTTC,CASSYTGQGMRGEQYF
TRBD1,TRBJ1-1,-,TRBV15,15,TGTGCCACCAGCAGAGGGGGACAGGGTAGGGCTGAAGCTTTCTTT,CATSRGGQGRAEAFF